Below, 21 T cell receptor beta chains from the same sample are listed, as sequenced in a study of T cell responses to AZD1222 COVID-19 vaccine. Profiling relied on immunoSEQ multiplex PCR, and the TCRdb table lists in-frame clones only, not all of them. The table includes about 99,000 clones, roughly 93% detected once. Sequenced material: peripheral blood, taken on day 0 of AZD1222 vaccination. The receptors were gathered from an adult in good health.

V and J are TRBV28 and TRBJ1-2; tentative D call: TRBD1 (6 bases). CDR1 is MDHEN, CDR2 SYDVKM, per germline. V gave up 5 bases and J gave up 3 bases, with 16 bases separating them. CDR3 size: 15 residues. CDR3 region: CASSIVGQGYYGYTF. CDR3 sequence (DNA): TGTGCCAGCAGTATAGTGGGGCAGGGGTACTATGGCTACACCTTC.

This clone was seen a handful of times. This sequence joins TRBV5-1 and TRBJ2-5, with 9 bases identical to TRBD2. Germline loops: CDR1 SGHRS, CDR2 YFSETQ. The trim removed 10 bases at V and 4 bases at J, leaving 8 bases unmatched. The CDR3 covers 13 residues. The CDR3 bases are TGCGCCTCGGCTAGCGGGATTGGAGAGACCCAGTACTTC. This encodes CASASGIGETQYF.

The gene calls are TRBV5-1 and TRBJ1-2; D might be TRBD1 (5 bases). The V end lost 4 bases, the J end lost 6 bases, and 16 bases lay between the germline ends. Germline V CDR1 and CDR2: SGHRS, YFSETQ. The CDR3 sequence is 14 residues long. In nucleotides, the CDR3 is TGCGCCAGCAGCGGTGGGGGGACTTACAATGGCTACACCTTC. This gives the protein CASSGGGTYNGYTF.

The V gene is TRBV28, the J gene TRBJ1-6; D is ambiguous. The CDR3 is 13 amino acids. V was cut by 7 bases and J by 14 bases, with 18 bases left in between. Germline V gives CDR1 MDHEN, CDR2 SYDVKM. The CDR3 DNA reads TGTGCCAGCAACCCAACGGGGTTTTGGACCCTCCACTTT. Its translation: CASNPTGFWTLHF. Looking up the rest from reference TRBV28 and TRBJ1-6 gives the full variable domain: DVKVTQSSRYLVKRTGEKVFLECVQDMDHENMFWYRQDPGLGLRLIYFSYDVKMKEKGDIPEGYSVSREKKERFSLILESASTNQTSMYLCASNPTGFWTLHFGNGTRLTVT.

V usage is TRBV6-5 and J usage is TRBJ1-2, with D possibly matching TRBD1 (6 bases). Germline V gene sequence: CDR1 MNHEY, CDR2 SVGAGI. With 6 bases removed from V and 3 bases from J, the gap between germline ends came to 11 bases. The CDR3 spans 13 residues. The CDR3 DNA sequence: TGTGCCAGCAGGGTGGACAGCTACTATGGCTACACCTTC. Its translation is CASRVDSYYGYTF.

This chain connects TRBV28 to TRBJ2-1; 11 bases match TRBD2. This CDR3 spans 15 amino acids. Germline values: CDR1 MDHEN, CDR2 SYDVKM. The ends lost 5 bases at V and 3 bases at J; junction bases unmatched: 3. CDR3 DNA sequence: TGTGCCAGCAGTACAGGGACTAGCGGCTACAATGAGCAGTTCTTC. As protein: CASSTGTSGYNEQFF.

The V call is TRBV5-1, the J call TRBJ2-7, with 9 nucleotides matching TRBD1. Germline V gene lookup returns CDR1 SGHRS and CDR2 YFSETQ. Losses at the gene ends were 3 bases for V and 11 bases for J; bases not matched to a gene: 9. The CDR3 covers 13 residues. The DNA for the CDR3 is TGCGCCAGCAGCTGGGGACAGGGAGGCGTAAAGTACTTC. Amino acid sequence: CASSWGQGGVKYF.

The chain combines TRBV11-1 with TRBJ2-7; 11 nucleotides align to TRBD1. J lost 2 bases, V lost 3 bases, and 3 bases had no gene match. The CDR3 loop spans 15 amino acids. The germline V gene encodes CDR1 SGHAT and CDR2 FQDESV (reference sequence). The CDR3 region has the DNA TGTGCCAGCAGCTTTAGGACAGGGGGCCCCTACGAGCAGTACTTC. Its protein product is CASSFRTGGPYEQYF.

The CDR3 reads CASSPAGHLGETQYF. The CDR3 nucleotides read TGTGCCAGCAGCCCGGCGGGACATTTGGGAGAGACCCAGTACTTC. The V and J genes are TRBV7-3 and TRBJ2-5, with D perhaps assigned TRBD1 or TRBD2 (6 bases each). The CDR3 is 15 residues long. Germline-derived CDR1 and CDR2 are SGHTA and FQGTGA. V lost 5 bases and J lost 4, with 17 bases in between.

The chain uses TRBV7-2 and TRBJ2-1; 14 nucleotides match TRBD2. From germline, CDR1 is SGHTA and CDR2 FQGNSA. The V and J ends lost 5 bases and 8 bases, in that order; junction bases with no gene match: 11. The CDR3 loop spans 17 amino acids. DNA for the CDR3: TGTGCCAGCAGCCCGCAAGGGGGACTAGCGGGAGACTATGAGCAGTTCTTC. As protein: CASSPQGGLAGDYEQFF.

CDR3 sequence reads: CASTQGTSGNTIYF. The CDR3 DNA is TGTGCCAGTACCCAGGGTACCTCTGGAAACACCATATATTTT. The genes are TRBV19 and TRBJ1-3; a possible D gene is TRBD1 (5 bases). V lost 7 bases and J 0 bases, leaving 10 bases between the germline ends. Germline lookup yields CDR1 LNHDA and CDR2 SQIVND (reference sequence). The CDR3 consists of 14 residues.

CDR3 in amino acids: CASSSRRRLGHGESSEQYF. In nucleotides, the CDR3 is TGTGCCAGCAGCTCCAGAAGACGGTTGGGACACGGGGAGTCCAGCGAGCAGTACTTC. This sequence joins TRBV5-5 and TRBJ2-7; tentative D call: TRBD1 (6 bases). This CDR3 has 19 amino acids. Deletions cut 3 bases from V and 6 bases from J, with 31 bases between. CDR1 is SGHKS and CDR2 is YYEKEE in the germline V gene (reference sequence).

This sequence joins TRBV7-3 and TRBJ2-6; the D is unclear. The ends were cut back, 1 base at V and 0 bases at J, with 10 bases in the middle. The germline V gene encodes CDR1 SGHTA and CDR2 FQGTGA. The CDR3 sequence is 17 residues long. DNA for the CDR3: TGTGCCAGCAGCTTAAAGGGTGGGTTCTCTGGGGCCAACGTCCTGACTTTC. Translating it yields CASSLKGGFSGANVLTF.

CDR3 bases: TGTGCCAGTAGCAGAACCCCGGGACAGACCTTCTACGAGCAGTACTTC. This translates into CASSRTPGQTFYEQYF. The chain has TRBV19 and TRBJ2-7; 7 nucleotides match TRBD1. The CDR3 covers 16 residues. Germline CDR1 LNHDA, CDR2 SQIVND (reference sequence). After removal of 6 bases from V and 3 bases from J, the junction contained 14 bases not matched to a gene.

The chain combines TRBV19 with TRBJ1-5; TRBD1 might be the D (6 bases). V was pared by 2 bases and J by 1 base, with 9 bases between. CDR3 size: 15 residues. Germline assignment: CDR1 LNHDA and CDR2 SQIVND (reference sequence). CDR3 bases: TGTGCCAGTAGTATACCGGGGGCAAGCAATCAGCCCCAGCATTTT. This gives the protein CASSIPGASNQPQHF.

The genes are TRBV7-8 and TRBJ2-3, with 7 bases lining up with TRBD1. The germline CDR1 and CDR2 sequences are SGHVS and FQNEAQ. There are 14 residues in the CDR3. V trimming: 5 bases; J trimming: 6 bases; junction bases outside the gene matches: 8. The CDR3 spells CASSPKGATDTQYF. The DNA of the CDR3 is TGTGCCAGCAGCCCTAAGGGGGCGACTGATACGCAGTATTTT.

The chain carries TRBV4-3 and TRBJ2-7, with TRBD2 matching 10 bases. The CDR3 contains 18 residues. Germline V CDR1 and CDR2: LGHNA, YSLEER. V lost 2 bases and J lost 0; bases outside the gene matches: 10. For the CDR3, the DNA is TGCGCCAGCAGCCAAAAGTCTAGCGGGAGCCTTAGCTCCTACGAGCAGTACTTC. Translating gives CASSQKSSGSLSSYEQYF.

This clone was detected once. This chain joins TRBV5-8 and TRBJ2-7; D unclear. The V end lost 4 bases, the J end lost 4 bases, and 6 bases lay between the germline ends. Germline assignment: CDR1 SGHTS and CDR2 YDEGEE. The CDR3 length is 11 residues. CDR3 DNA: TGTGCCAGCAGCCCGATATACGAGCAGTACTTC. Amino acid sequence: CASSPIYEQYF.

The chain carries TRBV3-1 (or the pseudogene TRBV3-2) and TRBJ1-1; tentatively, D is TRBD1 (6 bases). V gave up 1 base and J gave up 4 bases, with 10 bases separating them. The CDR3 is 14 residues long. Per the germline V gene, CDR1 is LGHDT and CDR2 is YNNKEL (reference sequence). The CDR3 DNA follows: TGTGCCAGCAGCCAAGCCCCAGGGGCCACTGAAGCTTTCTTT. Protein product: CASSQAPGATEAFF.

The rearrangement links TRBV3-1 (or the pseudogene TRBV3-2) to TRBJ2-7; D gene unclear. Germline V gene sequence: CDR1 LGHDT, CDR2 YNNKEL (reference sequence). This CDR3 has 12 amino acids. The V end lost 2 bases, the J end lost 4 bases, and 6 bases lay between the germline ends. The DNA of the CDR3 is TGTGCCAGCAGCCAAAACGGATACGAGCAGTACTTC. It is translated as CASSQNGYEQYF.

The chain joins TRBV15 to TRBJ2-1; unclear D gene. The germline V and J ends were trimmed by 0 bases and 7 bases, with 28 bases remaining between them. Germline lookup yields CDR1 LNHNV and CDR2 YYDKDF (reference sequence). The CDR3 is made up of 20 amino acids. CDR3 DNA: TGTGCCACCAGCAGAGATTTTGCGTCTTCTTGGACGAGTTCAGATAATGAGCAGTTCTTC. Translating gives CATSRDFASSWTSSDNEQFF. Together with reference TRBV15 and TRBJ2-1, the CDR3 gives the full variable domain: DAMVIQNPRYQVTQFGKPVTLSCSQTLNHNVMYWYQQKSSQAPKLLFHYYDKDFNNEADTPDNFQSRRPNTSFCFLDIRSPGLGDTAMYLCATSRDFASSWTSSDNEQFFGPGTRLTVL.